The clone carrying this TCR beta chain was counted between two and nine times. The data are from a study of identical twins. TCRdb fed the 5' RACE reads into MiXCR, producing one record per CDR3 protein. This table has some 500,000 distinct CDR3 sequences, roughly 9.9% appearing once. CDR1 is MNHEY and CDR2 is SMNVEV in the germline V gene (reference sequence). Trimming removed 6 bases from V and 0 bases from J, with 15 bases in between. CDR3 size: 17 residues. The same data also went into a second study, on yellow fever vaccine responses in identical twins. This second report adds: Twins reportedly appeared to share part of their vaccine T cell response while keeping part individual.

This TCR was sampled from a woman aged 18-29 years in good health. J is TRBJ1-6 and V is TRBV27; D is perhaps TRBD1 (5 bases). Source material: PBMCs. The CDR3 region has the DNA TGTGCCAGCAGGGAGTGGGGGTCGATCTCCTATAATTCACCCCTCCACTTT. As protein: CASREWGSISYNSPLHF.